Listed below are T cell receptor beta chains from one sample, sequenced in a study of blood T cell repertoires in COVID-19. The method was immunoSEQ multiplex PCR; TCRdb's version includes in-frame clones alone and lacks a portion of them. The sample has approximately 290,000 clones; roughly 90% are singletons. Sequencing input: peripheral blood. Receptors were obtained from a man aged 18 to 35 with active or convalescent COVID-19. Each CDR3 is given without its conserved first and last residue. Each record gives: J gene, V gene, D gene, CDR3 protein. The D gene is left open where the match is weak.

J gene: TRBJ2-7; V gene: TRBV9; D gene: TRBD2; CDR3 protein: ASSSSSGPSYEQY
J gene: TRBJ1-5; V gene: TRBV27; D gene: TRBD1; CDR3 protein: ASSPTGTNQPQH
J gene: TRBJ2-1; V gene: TRBV28; D gene: .; CDR3 protein: ASSLRTTLGDEQF
J gene: TRBJ2-7; V gene: TRBV14; D gene: TRBD1; CDR3 protein: ASSQVYRDRVYEQY
J gene: TRBJ1-1; V gene: TRBV2; D gene: .; CDR3 protein: ASGLMVVPEAF
J gene: TRBJ2-7; V gene: TRBV7-9; D gene: .; CDR3 protein: ASSPLYEQY
J gene: TRBJ2-3; V gene: TRBV9; D gene: TRBD2; CDR3 protein: ASNPSGSMTDTQY
J gene: TRBJ2-1; V gene: TRBV7-9; D gene: TRBD1; CDR3 protein: ASSFPGQGNEQF
J gene: TRBJ2-7; V gene: TRBV6-1; D gene: TRBD2; CDR3 protein: ASSEVAGYEQY
J gene: TRBJ1-1; V gene: TRBV10-3; D gene: TRBD1; CDR3 protein: AISTGENTEAF
J gene: TRBJ1-4; V gene: TRBV28; D gene: .; CDR3 protein: ASRPGGTNEKLF
J gene: TRBJ2-3; V gene: TRBV3-1/TRBV3-2; D gene: .; CDR3 protein: ASSQSLPAVSTDTQY
J gene: TRBJ2-5; V gene: TRBV9; D gene: TRBD1; CDR3 protein: ASSVVGTEETQY
J gene: TRBJ1-4; V gene: TRBV27; D gene: TRBD1; CDR3 protein: ASGTGQGYEKLF
J gene: TRBJ2-1; V gene: TRBV4-1; D gene: .; CDR3 protein: ASADSIDEQF
J gene: TRBJ1-3; V gene: TRBV3-1/TRBV3-2; D gene: .; CDR3 protein: ASSLLSGNTIY
J gene: TRBJ1-2; V gene: TRBV5-1; D gene: .; CDR3 protein: ASSLDRGNNYGYT
J gene: TRBJ2-1; V gene: TRBV9; D gene: .; CDR3 protein: ASSGTSGEQF
J gene: TRBJ1-3; V gene: TRBV18; D gene: TRBD1; CDR3 protein: ASSPGTVHGTIY
J gene: TRBJ1-5; V gene: TRBV4-3; D gene: .; CDR3 protein: ASSPSRGSNQPQH
J gene: TRBJ1-2; V gene: TRBV6-5; D gene: .; CDR3 protein: ASSLQGSGNYGYT
J gene: TRBJ1-1; V gene: TRBV18; D gene: .; CDR3 protein: ASSPAGNTEAF
J gene: TRBJ1-5; V gene: TRBV6-2/TRBV6-3; D gene: TRBD1; CDR3 protein: ASSRDSSNQPQH
J gene: TRBJ1-6; V gene: TRBV2; D gene: .; CDR3 protein: ASRRTASSYNSPLH
J gene: TRBJ2-1; V gene: TRBV9; D gene: TRBD2; CDR3 protein: ASSVGRENNEQF
J gene: TRBJ2-3; V gene: TRBV6-2/TRBV6-3; D gene: TRBD1; CDR3 protein: ASSKGANPTRTDTQY
J gene: TRBJ2-7; V gene: TRBV7-2; D gene: .; CDR3 protein: ASSRDYEQY
J gene: TRBJ1-5; V gene: TRBV4-1; D gene: .; CDR3 protein: ASSQGASSNQPQH
J gene: TRBJ2-5; V gene: TRBV19; D gene: TRBD1; CDR3 protein: ASSHTGTGTRETQY
J gene: TRBJ2-3; V gene: TRBV7-3; D gene: TRBD2; CDR3 protein: ASSSGLAGISTDTQY
J gene: TRBJ2-3; V gene: TRBV27; D gene: .; CDR3 protein: ASSALAGSGTDTQY
J gene: TRBJ2-3; V gene: TRBV25-1; D gene: TRBD2; CDR3 protein: ASGIAGGKTDTQY
J gene: TRBJ2-7; V gene: TRBV7-8; D gene: .; CDR3 protein: ASRDRGARYYEQY
J gene: TRBJ1-5; V gene: TRBV18; D gene: .; CDR3 protein: ASSVDSFWEPQH
J gene: TRBJ2-7; V gene: TRBV5-1; D gene: TRBD1; CDR3 protein: ASSGDRGSYEQY
J gene: TRBJ2-1; V gene: TRBV3-1/TRBV3-2; D gene: .; CDR3 protein: ASSHLGAIEQF
J gene: TRBJ2-3; V gene: TRBV7-3; D gene: TRBD1; CDR3 protein: ASSTGQGITDTQY
J gene: TRBJ2-3; V gene: TRBV11-2; D gene: .; CDR3 protein: ASSFGGILASFTDTQY
J gene: TRBJ2-1; V gene: TRBV19; D gene: TRBD1; CDR3 protein: ASSIGQGEYNEQF
J gene: TRBJ2-7; V gene: TRBV29-1; D gene: TRBD1; CDR3 protein: SVHYRGSYEQY
J gene: TRBJ1-5; V gene: TRBV5-8; D gene: .; CDR3 protein: ASSQAEGRSYQPQH
J gene: TRBJ2-1; V gene: TRBV9; D gene: TRBD2; CDR3 protein: ASSPRTSGRAAFWEQF
J gene: TRBJ2-1; V gene: TRBV4-1; D gene: TRBD1; CDR3 protein: ASSQVALQGGYNEQF
J gene: TRBJ1-1; V gene: TRBV4-1; D gene: .; CDR3 protein: ASSWTMNTEAF